A single sample gave rise to the 16 T cell receptor beta chains below, sequenced in a study of blood T cell repertoires in COVID-19. TCRdb's copy holds only in-frame clones and misses some; the assay was immunoSEQ multiplex PCR. Of about 370,000 clones in the sample, about 90% were seen once. Specimen: peripheral blood. These receptors all come from a woman aged 25 to 45 with COVID-19, enrolled during active disease.

The chain uses TRBV4-1 and TRBJ2-1, with D possibly matching TRBD2 (5 bases). The V gene's germline CDR1 is MGHRA and CDR2 YSYEKL. The CDR3 extends over 17 amino acids. V lost 3 bases, J lost 2 bases, and 17 bases lay in between. The CDR3 sequence: CASSHTLLAIAYNEQFF. The CDR3 DNA reads TGCGCCAGCAGCCACACCCTTCTAGCAATAGCCTACAATGAGCAGTTCTTC.

The chain is built from TRBV5-4 and TRBJ1-2, with a possible D match to TRBD1 (6 bases). CDR3 length: 14 residues. Germline lookup yields CDR1 SGHNT and CDR2 YYREEE (reference sequence). Between the trimmed V and J ends, which lost 2 bases and 8 bases, there was a span of 16 bases. CDR3 in amino acids: CASSFGQIPLGYTF. CDR3 coding DNA: TGTGCCAGCAGCTTCGGACAGATACCCTTGGGCTACACCTTC.

The chain uses TRBV4-1 and TRBJ1-2, with TRBD1 matching over 10 bases. The V and J ends lost 2 bases and 2 bases, in that order; junction bases with no gene match: 2. Germline CDR1 MGHRA, CDR2 YSYEKL. The CDR3 length is 15 residues. CDR3 region: CASSQPGQGNYGYTF. Written as DNA, the CDR3 is TGCGCCAGCAGCCAACCGGGACAGGGGAACTATGGCTACACCTTC.

The chain couples TRBV18 to TRBJ1-2; D is unresolved. The germline V gene has CDR1 KGHSH and CDR2 LQKENI. V lost 4 bases, J lost 8 bases, and 20 bases lay in between. This CDR3 is built from 15 residues. The CDR3 DNA is TGTGCCAGCTCACGAACCCAAGACGACACCCGCGGCTACACCTTC. Translating it yields CASSRTQDDTRGYTF.

This clone was detected only a few times. The chain uses TRBV4-2 and TRBJ2-1; 8 nucleotides align to TRBD2. V dropped 0 bases and J dropped 7; count of bases not matched to a gene: 5. Germline lookup yields CDR1 LGHNA and CDR2 YNFKEQ. CDR3 length: 15 residues. CDR3 bases: TGTGCCAGCAGCCAAGAAACGGGGGGGAGTAATGAGCAGTTCTTC. Translating it yields CASSQETGGSNEQFF.

The chain couples TRBV5-4 to TRBJ2-1, with D perhaps matching TRBD2 (6 bases). Trimming cost V 4 bases and J 10 bases, with 12 bases left between them. The CDR3 contains 12 residues. Germline V gene lookup returns CDR1 SGHNT and CDR2 YYREEE (reference sequence). This CDR3 reads CASSLGTGEQFF. The CDR3 region has the DNA TGTGCCAGCAGCCTGGGGACTGGGGAGCAGTTCTTC.

The chain uses TRBV5-1 and TRBJ1-5, with 10 bases that match TRBD1. Losses at the gene ends were 4 bases for V and 3 bases for J; bases not matched to a gene: 4. CDR3 length: 15 residues. CDR1 is SGHRS and CDR2 is YFSETQ in the germline V gene. CDR3 in amino acids: CASSPGQGTNQPQHF. For the CDR3, the DNA is TGCGCCAGCAGCCCGGGACAGGGGACCAATCAGCCCCAGCATTTT.

This clone was counted a few times. The chain combines TRBV7-2 with TRBJ2-4, with TRBD1 matching over 7 bases. The germline gives CDR1 SGHTA, CDR2 FQGNSA. The CDR3 is 14 residues long. With V trimmed by 5 bases and J by 4 bases, 5 bases remained unmatched. The CDR3 region is CASSPGTAKNIQYF. DNA of the CDR3: TGTGCCAGCAGCCCCGGGACAGCTAAAAACATTCAGTACTTC.

This clone was seen more than once but under ten times. The V and J genes are TRBV5-4 and TRBJ2-7; TRBD1 is a possible D gene (5 bases). This CDR3 is 13 amino acids long. Germline V gene sequence: CDR1 SGHNT, CDR2 YYREEE (reference sequence). V lost 3 bases to trimming and J lost 3 bases, with 10 bases between them. CDR3 in DNA: TGTGCCAGCAGCTGGGGCCCTCACTACGAGCAGTACGTC. Its protein product is CASSWGPHYEQYV.

This clone was seen a handful of times. The rearrangement uses TRBV4-1 and TRBJ2-7; TRBD2 might be the D (6 bases). CDR3 length: 13 amino acids. Germline V gene sequence: CDR1 MGHRA, CDR2 YSYEKL. Trimming removed 4 bases from V and 3 bases from J, with 10 bases in between. The CDR3: CASSLQEGYEQYV. The CDR3 coding sequence is TGCGCCAGCAGCCTACAGGAGGGCTACGAGCAGTACGTC.

The chain links TRBV27 to TRBJ2-2; TRBD1 aligns across 7 bases. The ends lost 10 bases at V and 1 base at J; junction bases unmatched: 12. Germline V gene lookup returns CDR1 MNHEY and CDR2 SMNVEV (reference sequence). This CDR3 has 16 residues. Written as DNA, the CDR3 is TGTGCCATCCGACGTCTGAGGACAGGGAACACCGGGGAGCTGTTTTTT. Its translation is CAIRRLRTGNTGELFF.

The CDR3 DNA follows: TGTGCCATCAGGGGACTAGCCAGCTACGAGCAGTACTTC. Translated, it gives CAIRGLASYEQYF. The genes are TRBV10-3 and TRBJ2-7; TRBD2 matches at 9 bases. This CDR3 is 13 amino acids long. Trimming took 6 bases from V and 3 from J; bases not matched to a gene: 3. Germline V gives CDR1 ENHRY, CDR2 SYGVKD.

This CDR3 is CASSRPQGIEEKLFF. The CDR3 nucleotides are TGTGCCAGCAGCCGACCACAGGGGATAGAGGAAAAACTGTTTTTT. The rearrangement links TRBV6-2 or TRBV6-3 to TRBJ1-4, with TRBD1 identical over 7 bases. CDR1 MNHEY and CDR2 SVGEGT come from the germline V gene. V dropped 6 bases and J dropped 8; count of bases not matched to a gene: 12. The CDR3 has 15 amino acids.

The chain carries TRBV29-1 and TRBJ2-7; 8 bases align to TRBD1. This CDR3 is 13 amino acids long. With 6 bases clipped from V and 3 bases from J, the junction kept 7 bases outside the gene matches. Germline CDR1 SQVTM, CDR2 ANQGSEA. CDR3 sequence reads: CSVGGQGYYEQYF. The CDR3 DNA reads as TGCAGCGTGGGTGGACAGGGATACTACGAGCAGTACTTC.

This clone has just one count. V gene TRBV7-2 combines with J gene TRBJ2-2; a possible D gene is TRBD1 (5 bases). The CDR3 is made up of 14 amino acids. Germline V gene sequence: CDR1 SGHTA, CDR2 FQGNSA. Deletions cut 6 bases from V and 2 bases from J, with 10 bases between. The CDR3: CASRETDNTGELFF. For the CDR3, the DNA is TGTGCCAGCAGGGAGACAGACAACACCGGGGAGCTGTTTTTT.

The chain is built from TRBV4-1 and TRBJ2-3; 7 bases match TRBD1. J lost 4 bases, V lost 0 bases, and 7 bases had no gene match. CDR1 MGHRA and CDR2 YSYEKL come from the germline V gene. This CDR3 region has 16 residues. The CDR3 loop is CASSQDSVQGADTQYF. CDR3 nucleotide sequence: TGCGCCAGCAGCCAAGATTCGGTGCAGGGGGCAGATACGCAGTATTTT.